These T cell receptor beta chains were read from a single sample in a study of blood T cell repertoires in COVID-19. Sequencing used immunoSEQ multiplex PCR; TCRdb keeps in-frame clones, though not all of them. The data hold 260,000 or so clones, with 85% observed a single time. Material for sequencing was PBMCs or T cells enriched from blood (not recorded which). These receptors came from a woman in her forties or fifties who had recovered from COVID-19. CDR3s include the opening cysteine and the closing phenylalanine or tryptophan. A D gene is named only where the DNA matches it firmly. Size values are once, few and many counts, or a class for expanded clones, and some rows have none.

TRBD2,.,TRBV2,TRBJ2-3,TGTGCCACCACTTCCTGGCGGGGGGCCACAGATACGCAGTATTTT,CATTSWRGATDTQYF
.,.,TRBV5-6,TRBJ2-1,TGTGCCAGCAACCCGGGACCGGAGGGTGAGCAGTTCTTC,CASNPGPEGEQFF
TRBD2,.,TRBV3-1/TRBV3-2,TRBJ2-7,TGTGCCAGCAGTTGGACTAGCGGTCCCTACGAGCAGTACTTC,CASSWTSGPYEQYF
.,once,TRBV5-1,TRBJ2-5,TGCGCCAGCAGCTTGGACTCCCCGGAGACCCAGTACTTC,CASSLDSPETQYF
.,.,TRBV5-5,TRBJ2-6,TGTGCCAGCAGCTTCGTCCAGGCTTCTGGGGCCAACGTCCTGACTTTC,CASSFVQASGANVLTF
TRBD1,.,TRBV9,TRBJ1-1,TGTGCCAGCAGCCCGTTGACAGGGTCGAACACTGAAGCTTTCTTT,CASSPLTGSNTEAFF
.,.,TRBV10-3,TRBJ2-5,TGTGCCATCGCTGGTAGTCAAGAGACCCAGTACTTC,CAIAGSQETQYF
.,.,TRBV18,TRBJ1-2,TGTGCCAGCTCACCATCTGGGGAGCCTCGCTTTTTGGGTGGCTACACCTTC,CASSPSGEPRFLGGYTF
.,.,TRBV5-1,TRBJ1-2,TGCGCCAGCAGCTTGGCACAGGGAGGGATGGACACCTTC,CASSLAQGGMDTF
TRBD1,once,TRBV30,TRBJ2-7,TGTGCCTGGAGTGTACTACAGGGGTCCTACGAGCAGTACTTC,CAWSVLQGSYEQYF
.,.,TRBV7-9,TRBJ2-7,TGTGCCAGCAGCCCTAGCGGCACAGGGTTTTACGAGCAGTACTTC,CASSPSGTGFYEQYF
.,.,TRBV30,TRBJ2-5,TGTGCCTGGGGTCAACAGGGCGGGGAGACCCAGTACTTC,CAWGQQGGETQYF